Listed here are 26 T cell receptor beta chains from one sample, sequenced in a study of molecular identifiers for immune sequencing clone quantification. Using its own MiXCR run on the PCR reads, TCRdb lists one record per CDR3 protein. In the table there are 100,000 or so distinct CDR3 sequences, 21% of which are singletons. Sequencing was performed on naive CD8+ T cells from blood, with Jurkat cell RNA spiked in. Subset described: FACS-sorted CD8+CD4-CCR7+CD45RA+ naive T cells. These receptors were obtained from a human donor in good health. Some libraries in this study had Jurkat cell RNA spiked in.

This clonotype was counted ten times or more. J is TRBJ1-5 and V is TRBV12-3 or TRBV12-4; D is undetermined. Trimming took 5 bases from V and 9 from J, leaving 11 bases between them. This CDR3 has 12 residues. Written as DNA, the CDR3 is TGTGCCAGCAGTCAACCCGTAGGGCCCCAGCATTTT. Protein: CASSQPVGPQHF.

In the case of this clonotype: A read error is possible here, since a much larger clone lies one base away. CDR3 sequence (DNA): TGTACCAGCAGTTACGGGGCCCAAGTTGAGCAGTACTTC. It yields the protein CTSSYGAQVEQYF. The chain is built from TRBV6-5 and TRBJ2-7; D may match TRBD1 or TRBD2 (5 bases each). Germline V gene lookup returns CDR1 MNHEY and CDR2 SVGAGI. The CDR3 sequence is 13 residues long.

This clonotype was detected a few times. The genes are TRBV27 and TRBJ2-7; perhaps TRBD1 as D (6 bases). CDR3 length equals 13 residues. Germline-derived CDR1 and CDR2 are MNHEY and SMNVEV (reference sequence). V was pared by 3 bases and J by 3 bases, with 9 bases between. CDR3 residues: CASSFAQGYEQYF. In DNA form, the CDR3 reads TGTGCCAGCAGTTTTGCACAGGGCTACGAGCAGTACTTC.

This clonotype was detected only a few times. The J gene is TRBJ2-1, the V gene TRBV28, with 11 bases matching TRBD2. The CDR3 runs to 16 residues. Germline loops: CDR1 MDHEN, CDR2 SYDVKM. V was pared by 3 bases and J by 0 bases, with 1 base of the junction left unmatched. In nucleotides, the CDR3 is TGTGCCAGCAGTTTCGGACTAGCGGGCTCCTACAATGAGCAGTTCTTC. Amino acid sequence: CASSFGLAGSYNEQFF.

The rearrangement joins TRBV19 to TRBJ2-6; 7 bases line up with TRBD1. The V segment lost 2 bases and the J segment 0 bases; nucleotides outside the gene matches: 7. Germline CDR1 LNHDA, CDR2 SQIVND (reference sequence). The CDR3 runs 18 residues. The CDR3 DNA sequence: TGTGCCAGTAGTATATATTGGGACAGCCCCTCTGGGGCCAACGTCCTGACTTTC. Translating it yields CASSIYWDSPSGANVLTF. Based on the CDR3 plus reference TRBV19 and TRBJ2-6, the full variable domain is DGGITQSPKYLFRKEGQNVTLSCEQNLNHDAMYWYRQDPGQGLRLIYYSQIVNDFQKGDIAEGYSVSREKKESFPLTVTSAQKNPTAFYLCASSIYWDSPSGANVLTFGAGSRLTVL.

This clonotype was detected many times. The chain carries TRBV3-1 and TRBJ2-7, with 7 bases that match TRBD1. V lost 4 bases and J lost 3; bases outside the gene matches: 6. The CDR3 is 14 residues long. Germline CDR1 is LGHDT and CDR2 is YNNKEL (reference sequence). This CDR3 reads CASSLGQPLYEQYF. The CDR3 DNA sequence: TGTGCCAGCAGCCTGGGACAGCCCCTCTACGAGCAGTACTTC.

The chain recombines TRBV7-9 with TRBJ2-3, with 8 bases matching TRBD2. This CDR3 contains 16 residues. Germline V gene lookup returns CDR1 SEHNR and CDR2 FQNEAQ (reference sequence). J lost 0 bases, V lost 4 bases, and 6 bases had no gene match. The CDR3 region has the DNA TGTGCCAGCAGCTCTCTACTAGCGGAAAGCACAGATACGCAGTATTTT. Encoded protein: CASSSLLAESTDTQYF.

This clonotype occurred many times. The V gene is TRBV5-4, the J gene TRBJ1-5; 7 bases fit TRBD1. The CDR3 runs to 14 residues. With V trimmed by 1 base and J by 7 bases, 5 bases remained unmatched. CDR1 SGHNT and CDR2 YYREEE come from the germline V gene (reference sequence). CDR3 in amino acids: CASSLQGGGQPQHF. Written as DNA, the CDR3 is TGTGCCAGCAGCTTGCAGGGGGGGGGGCAGCCCCAGCATTTT.

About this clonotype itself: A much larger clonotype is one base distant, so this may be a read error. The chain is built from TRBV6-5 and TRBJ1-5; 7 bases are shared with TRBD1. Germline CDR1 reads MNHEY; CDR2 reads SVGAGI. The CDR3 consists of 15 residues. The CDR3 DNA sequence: TGTGCCTGCAGTTTTGTGGCAGGGGGTAATCAGCCCCAGCATTTT. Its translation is CACSFVAGGNQPQHF.

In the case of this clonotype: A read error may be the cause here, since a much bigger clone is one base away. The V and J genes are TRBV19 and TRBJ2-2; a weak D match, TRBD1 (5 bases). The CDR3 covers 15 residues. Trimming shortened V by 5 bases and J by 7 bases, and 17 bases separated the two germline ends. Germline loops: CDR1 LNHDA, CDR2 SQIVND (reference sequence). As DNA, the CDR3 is TGTGCCAGTAGTGTAGGGCAGGGTCTAGGCGGGGAGCTGTTTTTT. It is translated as CASSVGQGLGGELFF. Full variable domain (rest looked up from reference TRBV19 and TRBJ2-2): DGGITQSPKYLFRKEGQNVTLSCEQNLNHDAMYWYRQDPGQGLRLIYYSQIVNDFQKGDIAEGYSVSREKKESFPLTVTSAQKNPTAFYLCASSVGQGLGGELFFGEGSRLTVL.

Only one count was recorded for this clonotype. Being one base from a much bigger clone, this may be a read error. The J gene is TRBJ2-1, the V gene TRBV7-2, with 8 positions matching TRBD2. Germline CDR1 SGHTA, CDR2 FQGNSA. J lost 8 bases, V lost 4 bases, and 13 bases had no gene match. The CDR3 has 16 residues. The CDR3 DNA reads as TGTGCCAGCAGCTCATGGACTAGCAGGGGAAGGGATGAGCAGTTCTTC. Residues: CASSSWTSRGRDEQFF.

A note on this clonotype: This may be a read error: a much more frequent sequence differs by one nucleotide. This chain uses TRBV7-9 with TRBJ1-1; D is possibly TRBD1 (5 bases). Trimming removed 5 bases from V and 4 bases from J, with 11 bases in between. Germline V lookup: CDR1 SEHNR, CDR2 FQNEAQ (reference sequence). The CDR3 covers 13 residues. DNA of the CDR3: TGTGCCAGCAGCCCGTATAGGGGCACTGAAGCTTTCTTT. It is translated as CASSPYRGTEAFF.

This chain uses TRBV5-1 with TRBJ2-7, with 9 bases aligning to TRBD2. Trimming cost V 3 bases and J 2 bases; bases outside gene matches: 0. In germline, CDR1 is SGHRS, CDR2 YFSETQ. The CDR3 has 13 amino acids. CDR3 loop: CASSSSGTYEQYF. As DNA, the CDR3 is TGCGCCAGCAGCTCTAGCGGGACCTACGAGCAGTACTTC.

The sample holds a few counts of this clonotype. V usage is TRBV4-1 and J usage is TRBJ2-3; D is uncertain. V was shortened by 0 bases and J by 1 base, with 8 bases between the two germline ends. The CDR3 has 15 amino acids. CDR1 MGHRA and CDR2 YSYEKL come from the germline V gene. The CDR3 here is CASSQDPGGTDTQYF. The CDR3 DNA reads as TGCGCCAGCAGCCAAGATCCCGGAGGCACAGATACGCAGTATTTT.

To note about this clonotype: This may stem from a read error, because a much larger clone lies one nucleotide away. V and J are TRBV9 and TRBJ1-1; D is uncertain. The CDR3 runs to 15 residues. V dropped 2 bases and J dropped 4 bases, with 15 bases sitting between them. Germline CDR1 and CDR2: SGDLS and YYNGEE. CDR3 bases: TGTGCCAGCAGCGTGGGCAAGGAGTACGGCACTGAAGCTTTCTTT. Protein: CASSVGKEYGTEAFF.

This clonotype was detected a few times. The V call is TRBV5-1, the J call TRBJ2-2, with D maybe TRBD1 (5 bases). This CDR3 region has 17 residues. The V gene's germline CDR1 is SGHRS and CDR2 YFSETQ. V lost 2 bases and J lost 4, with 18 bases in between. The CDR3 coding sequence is TGCGCCAGCAGCTTCCCCCCGGACATCCCAACCACCGGGGAGCTGTTTTTT. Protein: CASSFPPDIPTTGELFF.

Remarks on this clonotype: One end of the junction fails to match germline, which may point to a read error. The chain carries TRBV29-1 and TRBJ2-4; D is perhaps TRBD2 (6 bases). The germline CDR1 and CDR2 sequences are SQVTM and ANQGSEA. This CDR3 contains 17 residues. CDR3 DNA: TGCAGCGTTAAAGGTTGGGACCGATCACTAGCCAAAAACATCCAGTACTTC. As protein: CSVKGWDRSLAKNIQYF.

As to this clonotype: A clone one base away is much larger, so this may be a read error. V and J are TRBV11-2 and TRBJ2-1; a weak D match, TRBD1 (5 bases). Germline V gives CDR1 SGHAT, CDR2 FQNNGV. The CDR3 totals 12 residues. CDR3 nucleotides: TGTGCCAGCAGCTCCGACAGAAATGAGCTGTTCTTC. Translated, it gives CASSSDRNELFF.

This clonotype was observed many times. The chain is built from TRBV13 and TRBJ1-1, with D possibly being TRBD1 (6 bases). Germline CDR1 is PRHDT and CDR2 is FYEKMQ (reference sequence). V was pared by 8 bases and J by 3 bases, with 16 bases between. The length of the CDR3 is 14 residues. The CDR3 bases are TGTGCCAGCCGTCACTGGACAGTGGACACTGAAGCTTTCTTT. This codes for CASRHWTVDTEAFF. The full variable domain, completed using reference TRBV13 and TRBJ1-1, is AAGVIQSPRHLIKEKRETATLKCYPIPRHDTVYWYQQGPGQDPQFLISFYEKMQSDKGSIPDRFSAQQFSDYHSELNMSSLELGDSALYFCASRHWTVDTEAFFGQGTRLTVV.

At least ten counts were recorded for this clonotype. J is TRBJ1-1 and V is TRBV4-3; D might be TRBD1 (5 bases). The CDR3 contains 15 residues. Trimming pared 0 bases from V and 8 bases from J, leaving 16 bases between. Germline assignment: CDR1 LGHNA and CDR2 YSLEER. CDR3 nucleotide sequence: TGCGCCAGCAGCCAAGATGGGGGAGGGTCAGTAGAAGCTTTCTTT. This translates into CASSQDGGGSVEAFF.

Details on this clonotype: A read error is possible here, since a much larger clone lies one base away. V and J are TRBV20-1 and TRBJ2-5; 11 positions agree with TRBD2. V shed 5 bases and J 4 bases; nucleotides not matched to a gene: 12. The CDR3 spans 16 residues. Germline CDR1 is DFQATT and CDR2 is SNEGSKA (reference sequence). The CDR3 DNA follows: TGCAGTGCTCCCCCTCGGAGACTAGCGGGATCAGAGACCCAGTACTTC. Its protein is CSAPPRRLAGSETQYF.

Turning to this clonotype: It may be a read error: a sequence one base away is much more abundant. CDR3 sequence reads: CASSSGREREQYF. In nucleotides, the CDR3 is TGTGCCAGCAGCTCTGGCAGGGAACGGGAGCAGTACTTC. V and J are TRBV7-2 and TRBJ2-7; TRBD1 is a possible D gene (5 bases). This CDR3 region has 13 residues. Germline lookup yields CDR1 SGHTA and CDR2 FQGNSA. Trimming shortened V by 4 bases and J by 7 bases, and 14 bases separated the two germline ends.

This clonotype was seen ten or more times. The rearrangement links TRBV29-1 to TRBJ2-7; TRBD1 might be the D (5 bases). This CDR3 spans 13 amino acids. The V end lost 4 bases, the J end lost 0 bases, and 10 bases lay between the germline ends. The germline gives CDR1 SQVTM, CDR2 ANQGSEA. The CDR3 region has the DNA TGCAGCGTTGTAGGGGCCAACTCCTACGAGCAGTACTTC. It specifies CSVVGANSYEQYF.

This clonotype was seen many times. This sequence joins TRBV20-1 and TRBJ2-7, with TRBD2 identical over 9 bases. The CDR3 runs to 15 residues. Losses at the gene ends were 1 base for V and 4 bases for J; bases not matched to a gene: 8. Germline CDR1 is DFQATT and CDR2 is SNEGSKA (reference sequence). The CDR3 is CSARALRLAEYEQYF. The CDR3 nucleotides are TGCAGTGCTAGAGCCCTCCGACTAGCGGAATACGAGCAGTACTTC.

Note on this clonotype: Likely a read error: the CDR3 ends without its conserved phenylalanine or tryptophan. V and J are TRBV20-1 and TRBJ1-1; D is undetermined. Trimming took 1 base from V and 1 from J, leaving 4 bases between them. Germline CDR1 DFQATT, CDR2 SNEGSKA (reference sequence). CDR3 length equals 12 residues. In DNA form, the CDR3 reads TGCAGTGCTAGAGGGGGGAACACTGAAGCTTTCCTT. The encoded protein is CSARGGNTEAFL.

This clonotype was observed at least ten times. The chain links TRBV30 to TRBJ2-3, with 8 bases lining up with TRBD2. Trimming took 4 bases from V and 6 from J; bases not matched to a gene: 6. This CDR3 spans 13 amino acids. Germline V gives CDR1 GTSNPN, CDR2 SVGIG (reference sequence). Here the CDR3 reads CAWNRGGPDTQYF. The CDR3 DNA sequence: TGTGCCTGGAATCGGGGGGGCCCCGATACGCAGTATTTT.